This TCR beta chain was captured in a study of cytomegalovirus exposure and HLA in healthy donors. A note on this clone: The antigen remains undetermined.

PCR employed 60 Vbeta and 13 Jbeta primers. Profiled with immunoSEQ multiplex PCR; TCRdb holds only in-frame clones, not every one. The sample has 100,000 to 150,000 clones, 74% seen once; the top ten hold roughly 6%. Study outcomes and limitations: Per a prior analysis, the majority of TCR beta V segments were productive roughly 90% or roughly 30% of the time.

The CDR3 runs 16 residues. Looked up from germline, CDR1 is SNHLY and CDR2 is FYNNEI. J was trimmed by 6 bases and V by 5 bases; bases with no gene match: 9. The J gene is TRBJ2-1, the V gene TRBV2; 11 bases align to TRBD2. This sequence originates from a woman aged 45-65 years in good health and CMV-seropositive. The sequenced sample was PBMCs. The CDR3 sequence: CASSLLTSGVPNEQFF. The CDR3 bases are TGTGCCAGCAGTCTCCTGACTAGCGGGGTACCCAATGAGCAGTTCTTC.